Here is one TCR beta chain with its context. This entry is derived from a study of blood T cell repertoires in COVID-19. Study context: Sample material is recorded as cDNA or gDNA derived from T cells, B-cell-depleted T cells, or PBMCs.

In germline, CDR1 is SGHRS, CDR2 YFSETQ. V lost 4 bases to trimming and J lost 2 bases; unmatched junction nucleotides: 9. CDR3 size: 17 residues. Method: immunoSEQ multiplex PCR; TCRdb's copy keeps in-frame clones and lacks some. The sample has fewer than 70,000 clones, about 88% seen once. The sample was peripheral blood. The V and J genes are TRBV5-1 and TRBJ2-3, with 11 bases aligning to TRBD2. The source of this sequence is a woman aged 70-85 years with active COVID-19. This CDR3 reads CASSTLQGLADTDTQYF. CDR3 bases: TGCGCCAGCAGCACACTTCAGGGACTAGCGGACACAGATACGCAGTATTTT.